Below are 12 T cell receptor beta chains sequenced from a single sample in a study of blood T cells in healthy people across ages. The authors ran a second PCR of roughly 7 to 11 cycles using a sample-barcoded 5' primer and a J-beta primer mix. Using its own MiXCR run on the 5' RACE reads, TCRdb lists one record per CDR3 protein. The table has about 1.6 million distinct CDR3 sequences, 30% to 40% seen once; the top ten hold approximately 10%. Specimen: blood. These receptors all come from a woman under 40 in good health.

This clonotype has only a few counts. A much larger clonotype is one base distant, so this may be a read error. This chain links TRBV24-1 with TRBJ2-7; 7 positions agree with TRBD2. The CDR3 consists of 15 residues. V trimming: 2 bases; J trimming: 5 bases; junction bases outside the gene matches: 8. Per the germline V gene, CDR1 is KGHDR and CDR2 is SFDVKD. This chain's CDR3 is CATSDWPSGGDEQYF. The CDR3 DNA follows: TGTGCCACCAGTGATTGGCCGAGTGGGGGGGACGAGCAGTACTTC.

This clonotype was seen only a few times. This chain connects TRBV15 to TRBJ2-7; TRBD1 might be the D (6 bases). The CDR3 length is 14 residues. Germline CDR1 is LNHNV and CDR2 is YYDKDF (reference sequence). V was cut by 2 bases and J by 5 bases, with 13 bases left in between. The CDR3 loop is CATSRFGQSHEQYF. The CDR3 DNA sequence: TGTGCCACCAGCAGATTCGGACAGTCCCACGAGCAGTACTTC.

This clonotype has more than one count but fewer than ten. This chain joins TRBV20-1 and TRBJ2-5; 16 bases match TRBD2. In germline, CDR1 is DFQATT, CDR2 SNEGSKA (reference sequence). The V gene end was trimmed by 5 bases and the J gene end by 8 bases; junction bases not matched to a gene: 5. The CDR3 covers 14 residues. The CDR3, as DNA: TGCAGTGCTGGGACTAGCGGGGGGGTCGGTACCCAGTACTTC. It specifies CSAGTSGGVGTQYF.

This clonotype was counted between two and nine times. CDR3 sequence (DNA): TGTGCCACGACCAGGGTGCGGAATTCACCCCTCCACTTT. Its translation is CATTRVRNSPLHF. V is TRBV15 and J is TRBJ1-6; tentative D call: TRBD1 (5 bases). Germline loops: CDR1 LNHNV, CDR2 YYDKDF (reference sequence). Trimming removed 9 bases at V and 7 bases at J, with 13 bases between. This CDR3 region has 13 residues.

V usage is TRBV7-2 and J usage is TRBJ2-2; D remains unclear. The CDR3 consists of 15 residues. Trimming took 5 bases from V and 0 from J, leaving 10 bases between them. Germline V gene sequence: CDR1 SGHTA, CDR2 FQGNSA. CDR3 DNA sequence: TGTGCCAGCAGCCCAGGACGGGCGAACACCGGGGAGCTGTTTTTT. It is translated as CASSPGRANTGELFF.

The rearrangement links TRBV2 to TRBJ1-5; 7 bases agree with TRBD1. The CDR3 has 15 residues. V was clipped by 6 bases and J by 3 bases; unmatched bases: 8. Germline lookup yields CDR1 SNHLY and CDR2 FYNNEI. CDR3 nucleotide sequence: TGTGCCAGCAGCGACCCCGGGACAGACAATCAGCCCCAGCATTTT. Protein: CASSDPGTDNQPQHF.

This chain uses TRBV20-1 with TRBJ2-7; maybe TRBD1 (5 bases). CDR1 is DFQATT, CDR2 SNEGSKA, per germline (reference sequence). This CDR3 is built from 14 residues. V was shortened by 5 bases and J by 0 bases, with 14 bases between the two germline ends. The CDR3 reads CSAANRYSSYEQYF. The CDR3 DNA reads TGCAGTGCTGCTAACAGGTACAGCTCCTACGAGCAGTACTTC.

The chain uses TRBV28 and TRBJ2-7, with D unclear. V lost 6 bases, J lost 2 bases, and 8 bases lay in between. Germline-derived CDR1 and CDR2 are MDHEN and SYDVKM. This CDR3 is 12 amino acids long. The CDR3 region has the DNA TGTGCCAGCAGAACAAACACCTACGAGCAGTACTTC. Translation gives CASRTNTYEQYF.

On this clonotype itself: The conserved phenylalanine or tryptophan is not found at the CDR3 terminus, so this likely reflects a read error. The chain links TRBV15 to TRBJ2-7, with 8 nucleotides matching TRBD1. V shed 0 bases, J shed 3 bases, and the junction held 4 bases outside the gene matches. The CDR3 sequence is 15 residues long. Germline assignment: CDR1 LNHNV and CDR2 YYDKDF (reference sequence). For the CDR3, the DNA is TGTGCCACCAGCAGAGATGCAGGGGGCGGCTACGAGCAGTACTGC. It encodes CATSRDAGGGYEQYC.

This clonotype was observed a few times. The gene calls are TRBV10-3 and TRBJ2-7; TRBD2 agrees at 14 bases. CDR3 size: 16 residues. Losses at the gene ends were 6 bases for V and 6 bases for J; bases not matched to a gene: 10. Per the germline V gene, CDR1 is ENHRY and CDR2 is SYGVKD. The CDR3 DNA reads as TGTGCCATCAGCGGGACTAGCGGGAGCCAACTCTCCGAGCAGTACTTC. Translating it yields CAISGTSGSQLSEQYF.

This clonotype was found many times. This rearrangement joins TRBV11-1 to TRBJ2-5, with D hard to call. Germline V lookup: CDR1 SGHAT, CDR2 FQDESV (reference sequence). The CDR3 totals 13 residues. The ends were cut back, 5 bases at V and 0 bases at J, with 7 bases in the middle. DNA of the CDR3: TGTGCCAGCAGCACCGCGGACCAAGAGACCCAGTACTTC. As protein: CASSTADQETQYF.

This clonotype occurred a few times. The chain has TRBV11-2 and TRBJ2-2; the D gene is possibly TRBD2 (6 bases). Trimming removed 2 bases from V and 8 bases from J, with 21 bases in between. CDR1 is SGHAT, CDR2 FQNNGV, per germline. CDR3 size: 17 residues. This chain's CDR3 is CASSLRVRGGVTGELFF. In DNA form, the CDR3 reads TGTGCCAGCAGCTTACGGGTCCGGGGCGGGGTAACAGGGGAGCTGTTTTTT.